This passage covers 30 T cell receptor beta chains from one sample sequenced in a study of cytomegalovirus exposure and HLA in healthy donors. The PCR was carried out with 60 Vbeta primers and 13 Jbeta primers. Assay used: immunoSEQ multiplex PCR; TCRdb lists only in-frame clones, some missing. The data contain under 150,000 clones, about four fifths of them singletons. The sequencing input was PBMCs. These receptors were taken from a young man in good health and CMV-seronegative.

The CDR3 sequence: CASRIARDPYYEQYV. In nucleotides, the CDR3 is TGTGCCAGCAGGATAGCGCGGGACCCTTACTACGAGCAGTACGTC. The rearrangement links TRBV6-5 to TRBJ2-7, with D possibly being TRBD2 (6 bases). The V end was cut by 6 bases, the J end by 3 bases, with 18 bases between. The CDR3 is 15 amino acids. CDR1 and CDR2 (germline): MNHEY, SVGAGI.

The chain links TRBV7-3 to TRBJ2-3; 7 bases agree with TRBD2. Germline V gene sequence: CDR1 SGHTA, CDR2 FQGTGA. CDR3 size: 14 residues. The V gene end was trimmed by 1 base and the J gene end by 6 bases; junction bases not matched to a gene: 4. Here the CDR3 DNA reads TGTGCCAGCAGCTTAAGCGGGAGTCGTGATACGCAGTATTTT. Translating gives CASSLSGSRDTQYF.

V usage is TRBV9 and J usage is TRBJ1-5, with a weak D call TRBD1 (5 bases). The V gene's germline CDR1 is SGDLS and CDR2 YYNGEE. The V gene lost 2 bases and the J gene lost 0 bases, with 9 bases spanning the gap. The length of the CDR3 is 15 residues. The CDR3 nucleotides are TGTGCCAGCAGCGTGGACATAGATAGCAATCAGCCCCAGCATTTT. Its translation: CASSVDIDSNQPQHF.

This chain joins TRBV5-6 and TRBJ2-1, with 8 bases aligning to TRBD2. Trimming took 0 bases from V and 7 from J; bases not matched to a gene: 6. The CDR3 consists of 15 residues. Germline loops: CDR1 SGHDT, CDR2 YYEEEE. The CDR3 bases are TGTGCCAGCAGCTTGGGAGCGGGAGCCTTTAATGAGCAGTTCTTC. Its translation: CASSLGAGAFNEQFF. Full variable domain (remainder filled in from reference TRBV5-6 and TRBJ2-1): DAGVTQSPTHLIKTRGQQVTLRCSPKSGHDTVSWYQQALGQGPQFIFQYYEEEERQRGNFPDRFSGHQFPNYSSELNVNALLLGDSALYLCASSLGAGAFNEQFFGPGTRLTVL.

This clone was seen only a few times. The V and J genes are TRBV4-1 and TRBJ1-1; D uncertain. The CDR3 covers 16 residues. Trimming pared 1 base from V and 3 bases from J, leaving 15 bases between. In germline, CDR1 is MGHRA, CDR2 YSYEKL. CDR3 region: CASSQADSYRDTEAFF. The DNA for the CDR3 is TGCGCCAGCAGCCAAGCGGACTCCTATCGGGACACTGAAGCTTTCTTT.

This clone showed up just a few times. The chain links TRBV5-1 to TRBJ1-2; D ambiguous. The CDR3 contains 15 residues. V lost 4 bases and J 6 bases, leaving 19 bases between the germline ends. Germline V gene lookup returns CDR1 SGHRS and CDR2 YFSETQ. The CDR3: CASSPGWGRMNGYTF. CDR3 bases: TGCGCCAGCAGCCCGGGGTGGGGTCGAATGAATGGCTACACCTTC.

The chain joins TRBV4-3 to TRBJ2-2; D is unresolved. The CDR3 has 15 residues. Germline CDR1 reads LGHNA; CDR2 reads YSLEER. V lost 0 bases to trimming and J lost 1 base, with 6 bases between them. As DNA, the CDR3 is TGCGCCAGCAGCCAAGATCTCGGGAACACCGGGGAGCTGTTTTTT. Residues: CASSQDLGNTGELFF.

This clone was counted only a few times. This rearrangement joins TRBV13 to TRBJ1-1; D is undetermined. This CDR3 comprises 12 residues. V was pared by 4 bases and J by 10 bases, with 13 bases between. Germline CDR1 and CDR2: PRHDT and FYEKMQ (reference sequence). CDR3 coding DNA: TGTGCCAGCAGCTACCTGGGTGAGGGAGCTTTCTTT. Translation: CASSYLGEGAFF.

This sequence joins TRBV2 and TRBJ2-7; weak D call: TRBD1 (5 bases). Germline V gives CDR1 SNHLY, CDR2 FYNNEI. CDR3 length: 14 residues. Trimming stripped 4 bases from V and 2 bases from J, with 12 bases between. CDR3 nucleotide sequence: TGTGCCAGCAGTGTAAAGACAGTCGCCTACGAGCAGTACGTC. It specifies CASSVKTVAYEQYV.

The chain is built from TRBV5-1 and TRBJ1-1; possibly TRBD1 for D (5 bases). This CDR3 has 15 amino acids. Per the germline V gene, CDR1 is SGHRS and CDR2 is YFSETQ. Trimming cost V 1 base and J 0 bases, with 10 bases left between them. The CDR3 bases are TGCGCCAGCAGCTTGTCGGGGGGGTTGAACACTGAAGCTTTCTTT. It encodes CASSLSGGLNTEAFF.

The chain has TRBV6-5 and TRBJ2-7; TRBD1 might be the D (7 bases). Looked up from germline, CDR1 is MNHEY and CDR2 is SVGAGI. V was clipped by 1 base and J by 9 bases, with 13 bases between them. CDR3 length: 13 residues. CDR3 in amino acids: CASSYFTGEVQYF. CDR3 nucleotides: TGTGCCAGCAGTTACTTCACAGGGGAGGTGCAGTACTTC.

V is TRBV7-9 and J is TRBJ2-7, with 8 bases lining up with TRBD1. CDR1 and CDR2 from the germline V gene are SEHNR and FQNEAQ (reference sequence). V lost 8 bases, J lost 0 bases, and 9 bases stayed unmatched. The CDR3 consists of 15 residues. CDR3 bases: TGTGCCAGCCGGGTTGAGACAGGGGCCTCCTACGAGCAGTACTTC. As protein: CASRVETGASYEQYF.

The chain uses TRBV10-3 and TRBJ2-5; TRBD2 matches 7 bases. Germline CDR1 and CDR2: ENHRY and SYGVKD. V shed 4 bases and J 5 bases; nucleotides not matched to a gene: 7. The CDR3 has 14 residues. The CDR3: CAISAGGSGETQYF. The CDR3 DNA sequence: TGTGCCATCAGTGCGGGCGGGAGCGGGGAGACCCAGTACTTC.

The table lists this clone with a count of one. This chain connects TRBV27 to TRBJ2-3, with TRBD2 identical over 8 bases. This CDR3 is built from 15 residues. The trim removed 7 bases at V and 0 bases at J, leaving 6 bases unmatched. Germline V gene sequence: CDR1 MNHEY, CDR2 SMNVEV (reference sequence). The CDR3 DNA is TGTGCCAGCAAGGCGGCTAGCGGGAGCACAGATACGCAGTATTTT. As protein: CASKAASGSTDTQYF.

The chain recombines TRBV9 with TRBJ1-5; possibly TRBD1 for D (6 bases). The CDR3 consists of 15 residues. Germline values: CDR1 SGDLS, CDR2 YYNGEE. Between the trimmed V and J ends, which lost 0 bases and 6 bases, there was a span of 13 bases. As DNA, the CDR3 is TGTGCCAGCAGCGTAGCAGGGGATCGGGGTCAGCCCCAGCATTTT. This translates into CASSVAGDRGQPQHF.

The chain recombines TRBV30 with TRBJ2-2, with D possibly matching TRBD2 (5 bases). Germline CDR1 GTSNPN, CDR2 SVGIG (reference sequence). The CDR3 sequence is 12 residues long. V was clipped by 3 bases and J by 5 bases, with 7 bases between them. CDR3 sequence: CAWRGATGELFF. In DNA form, the CDR3 reads TGTGCCTGGAGGGGAGCGACCGGGGAGCTGTTTTTT.

About this clone itself: A read error is likely, as this CDR3 ends without the conserved phenylalanine or tryptophan. The rearrangement links TRBV18 to TRBJ1-3; D uncertain. V dropped 2 bases and J dropped 3 bases, with 8 bases sitting between them. Per the germline V gene, CDR1 is KGHSH and CDR2 is LQKENI. This CDR3 has 14 residues. CDR3 coding DNA: TGTGCCAGCTCACCAGAGGGTCTTGGAAACACCATATATGTT. It translates to CASSPEGLGNTIYV.

This chain uses TRBV15 with TRBJ1-4; a possible D gene is TRBD1 (6 bases). Germline assignment: CDR1 LNHNV and CDR2 YYDKDF (reference sequence). The CDR3 contains 17 residues. Trimming removed 3 bases from V and 5 bases from J, with 19 bases in between. CDR3 sequence reads: CATSSGISGGANEKLFF. In DNA form, the CDR3 reads TGTGCCACCAGCAGCGGAATCAGCGGGGGCGCGAATGAAAAACTGTTTTTT.

V gene TRBV29-1 combines with J gene TRBJ1-1, with D possibly being TRBD1 (5 bases). The CDR3 runs 14 residues. Looked up from germline, CDR1 is SQVTM and CDR2 is ANQGSEA. The V gene lost 5 bases and the J gene lost 0 bases, with 13 bases spanning the gap. This CDR3 is CSVRQPYMNTEAFF. Here the CDR3 DNA reads TGCAGCGTTCGACAGCCATACATGAACACTGAAGCTTTCTTT.

The chain combines TRBV19 with TRBJ1-1, with D tentatively TRBD1 (6 bases). There are 13 residues in the CDR3. The V gene lost 6 bases and the J gene lost 8 bases, with 16 bases spanning the gap. CDR1 and CDR2 from the germline V gene are LNHDA and SQIVND (reference sequence). For the CDR3, the DNA is TGTGCCAGTAGCCAAGGGGGGGGAAGAGAAGCTTTCTTT. Protein: CASSQGGGREAFF.

This chain joins TRBV4-3 and TRBJ2-5, with a weak D call TRBD1 (6 bases). The length of the CDR3 is 16 residues. Germline CDR1 reads LGHNA; CDR2 reads YSLEER. The V and J ends lost 2 bases and 5 bases respectively, with 18 bases between them. CDR3: CASSQPLQGLRETQYF. In nucleotides, the CDR3 is TGCGCCAGCAGCCAACCCTTACAGGGCTTGCGGGAGACCCAGTACTTC.

The rearrangement uses TRBV9 and TRBJ1-5; D not certain. The CDR3 totals 14 residues. Germline V gives CDR1 SGDLS, CDR2 YYNGEE. Deletions cut 4 bases from V and 5 bases from J, with 13 bases between. CDR3 protein: CASSPGGGDQPQHF. CDR3 coding DNA: TGTGCCAGCAGCCCTGGTGGTGGAGATCAGCCCCAGCATTTT. The whole variable domain, filled in from reference TRBV9 and TRBJ1-5, reads DSGVTQTPKHLITATGQRVTLRCSPRSGDLSVYWYQQSLDQGLQFLIQYYNGEERAKGNILERFSAQQFPDLHSELNLSSLELGDSALYFCASSPGGGDQPQHFGDGTRLSIL.

The gene calls are TRBV4-2 and TRBJ2-7; 7 nucleotides agree with TRBD1. The V and J ends lost 1 base and 1 base, in that order; junction bases with no gene match: 7. The CDR3 sequence is 16 residues long. The germline gives CDR1 LGHNA, CDR2 YNFKEQ. In DNA, the CDR3 is TGTGCCAGCAGCCAAGTTACAGGGGTGAGATCCTACGAGCAGTACTTC. It specifies CASSQVTGVRSYEQYF.

This clone has just a few counts. This chain connects TRBV10-1 to TRBJ2-2, with TRBD2 matching 7 bases. The CDR3 has 15 amino acids. The germline V gene has CDR1 WNHNN and CDR2 SYGVQD (reference sequence). V was pared by 4 bases and J by 3 bases, with 5 bases of the junction left unmatched. The CDR3 here is CASSAAGEHTGELFF. CDR3 DNA: TGCGCCAGCAGTGCTGCGGGAGAGCACACCGGGGAGCTGTTTTTT.

V and J are TRBV19 and TRBJ1-4, with a weak D call TRBD1 (6 bases). The V end was cut by 1 base, the J end by 7 bases, with 10 bases between. CDR3 length: 14 amino acids. The V gene's germline CDR1 is LNHDA and CDR2 SQIVND (reference sequence). The CDR3 region is CASSIGTGPEKLFF. The CDR3 DNA reads as TGTGCCAGTAGTATAGGCACAGGGCCTGAAAAACTGTTTTTT.

This chain links TRBV4-2 with TRBJ2-7; D is unclear. The CDR3 is 13 residues long. Trimming took 0 bases from V and 4 from J, leaving 7 bases between them. Germline V gene lookup returns CDR1 LGHNA and CDR2 YNFKEQ. The CDR3 DNA reads as TGTGCCAGCAGCCAAGATGATCGGTACGAGCAGTACTTC. This sequence encodes CASSQDDRYEQYF.

The chain joins TRBV11-3 to TRBJ2-1; 8 bases are a match to TRBD1. CDR1 is SGHNT, CDR2 YENEEA, per germline. CDR3 size: 13 residues. V shed 2 bases and J 9 bases; nucleotides not matched to a gene: 3. The CDR3 sequence is CASSLQGAREQFF. The CDR3 DNA follows: TGTGCCAGCAGCTTACAGGGGGCGCGTGAGCAGTTCTTC.

The V and J genes are TRBV6-1 and TRBJ2-1, with D possibly matching TRBD1 (5 bases). V lost 2 bases and J 11 bases, leaving 13 bases between the germline ends. The germline CDR1 and CDR2 sequences are MNHNS and SASEGT. The CDR3 totals 13 residues. This CDR3 is CASSELVGQQQFF. CDR3 DNA: TGTGCCAGCAGTGAATTAGTTGGACAACAGCAGTTCTTC.

This rearrangement joins TRBV28 to TRBJ1-2; TRBD1 agrees at 10 bases. Germline V CDR1 and CDR2: MDHEN, SYDVKM. Trimming took 7 bases from V and 2 from J; bases not matched to a gene: 13. CDR3 size: 17 residues. The CDR3 region is CASTSPGQGNPNYGYTF. CDR3 DNA: TGTGCCAGCACTTCTCCGGGACAGGGGAATCCGAACTATGGCTACACCTTC.

This clone came up once. The rearrangement links TRBV13 to TRBJ2-5; 8 bases align to TRBD1. Germline V lookup: CDR1 PRHDT, CDR2 FYEKMQ (reference sequence). CDR3 length equals 15 residues. V gave up 6 bases and J gave up 6 bases; unmatched junction bases: 12. The CDR3 loop reads CASRLGAGGGKTQYF. The CDR3 bases are TGTGCCAGCAGACTAGGAGCAGGGGGCGGGAAGACCCAGTACTTC.